One T cell receptor beta chain is described in this entry. RNA extraction and reverse transcription yielded cDNA as sequencing template. Some clones are missing from TCRdb's copy, which holds only in-frame ones; the method was immunoSEQ multiplex PCR. The sample includes around 97,000 clones, approximately 90% seen only once; the top ten take more than 9.5%. The data were obtained in a study of CD8+ T cells in alopecia areata. Indicated treatment: oral pan-JAK inhibitor, 5-10 mg twice daily. Germline lookup yields CDR1 SGHAT and CDR2 FQNNGV. The CDR3 has 15 amino acids. V lost 3 bases and J lost 8; bases outside the gene matches: 7.

The source of this sequence is a human donor with alopecia areata. V and J are TRBV11-2 and TRBJ1-4, with 9 bases identical to TRBD1. Material: CD8+ T cells sorted from blood, obtained at approximately week 30, from a patient treated with tofacitinib. DNA of the CDR3: TGTGCCAGCAGCTTGGGGACAGGGCCTCGGGAAAAACTGTTTTTT. Its protein is CASSLGTGPREKLFF.